One and the same sample provided the 29 T cell receptor beta chains below, sequenced in a study of T and B cells in COVID-19 patients. BIOMED2 TRB-A/B primer pools were used in multiplex TRB PCR. MiXCR, applied by TCRdb to the multiplex PCR reads, yields one record per CDR3 protein. The sample lists about 10,000 distinct CDR3 sequences, under 30% occurring once. Each TRB amplification used about 220-500 ng of genomic DNA from blood. The sample taken for sequencing was blood. These receptors were taken from a human donor who had recovered from COVID-19.

This clonotype was detected only a few times. The rearrangement links TRBV5-5 to TRBJ2-5; either TRBD1 or TRBD2 may fit D (6 bases each). There are 13 residues in the CDR3. The V end was cut by 5 bases, the J end by 5 bases, with 13 bases between. The germline V gene has CDR1 SGHKS and CDR2 YYEKEE (reference sequence). The CDR3 nucleotides read TGTGCCAGCAGTCCGGGGGCTTTGGAGACCCAGTACTTC. Translated, it gives CASSPGALETQYF.

Only a few counts were recorded for this clonotype. The chain carries TRBV30 and TRBJ1-2, with D maybe TRBD1 (6 bases). V lost 4 bases, J lost 3 bases, and 39 bases lay in between. The CDR3 consists of 22 residues. Germline assignment: CDR1 GTSNPN and CDR2 SVGIG (reference sequence). The CDR3 coding sequence is TGTGCCTGGATCCCACTCCACCGGGGGCAGGGAGAGGCTTTGGTCCGATACTATGGCTACACCTTC. This translates into CAWIPLHRGQGEALVRYYGYTF.

The chain combines TRBV25-1 with TRBJ1-2, with 12 bases lining up with TRBD1. V shed 5 bases, J shed 4 bases, and the junction held 8 bases outside the gene matches. Per the germline V gene, CDR1 is MGHDK and CDR2 is SYGVNS. CDR3 length: 16 amino acids. The CDR3, as DNA: TGTGCCAGCAGTCCCTCGGAGGGACAGGGGGCCTATGGCTACACCTTC. Translated, it gives CASSPSEGQGAYGYTF.

This clonotype was detected a few times. The V call is TRBV6-5, the J call TRBJ1-5; D remains ambiguous. CDR1 is MNHEY, CDR2 SVGAGI, per germline. This CDR3 contains 14 residues. Trimming took off 6 bases at V and 9 bases at J, with 18 bases between the two ends. Here the CDR3 reads CASRTGILIGPQHF. Written as DNA, the CDR3 is TGTGCCAGCAGGACGGGCATCCTAATTGGGCCCCAGCATTTT.

This clonotype turned up a few times. The rearrangement links TRBV30 to TRBJ1-1, with 11 positions matching TRBD1. J lost 5 bases, V lost 0 bases, and 5 bases had no gene match. Germline values: CDR1 GTSNPN, CDR2 SVGIG (reference sequence). The CDR3 runs to 15 residues. The CDR3 spells CAWSVSGTGGTEAFF. The DNA of the CDR3 is TGTGCCTGGAGTGTGTCCGGGACAGGGGGAACTGAAGCTTTCTTT.

The chain couples TRBV5-6 to TRBJ1-1; no clear D gene. Germline V gene data show CDR1 as SGHDT and CDR2 as YYEEEE. Trimming left V 4 bases short and J 0 bases short, with 13 bases between. CDR3 length: 15 amino acids. The chain's CDR3 is CASSDRLRLNTEAFF. The CDR3 DNA is TGTGCCAGCAGCGATAGACTACGTTTGAACACTGAAGCTTTCTTT.

This clonotype has a count of ten or more. The J gene is TRBJ2-2, the V gene TRBV6-2 or TRBV6-3; 7 nucleotides line up with TRBD1. The J segment lost 2 bases and the V segment lost 5 bases, leaving 2 bases of the junction unmatched. Per the germline V gene, CDR1 is MNHEY and CDR2 is SVGEGT. There are 14 residues in the CDR3. The CDR3 sequence is CASSRQGNTGELFF. The CDR3 DNA follows: TGTGCCAGCAGTAGACAGGGAAACACCGGGGAGCTGTTTTTT.

This CDR3 is CSAPGLAGGIQETQYF. CDR3 in DNA: TGCAGTGCTCCTGGACTAGCGGGGGGGATCCAAGAGACCCAGTACTTC. This sequence joins TRBV20-1 and TRBJ2-5; 15 bases are a match to TRBD2. Germline V gene lookup returns CDR1 DFQATT and CDR2 SNEGSKA (reference sequence). V lost 5 bases to trimming and J lost 1 base; unmatched junction nucleotides: 5. This CDR3 comprises 16 residues.

The genes are TRBV10-3 and TRBJ2-7, with 10 bases that match TRBD1. The V and J ends lost 9 bases and 2 bases, in that order; junction bases with no gene match: 7. The CDR3 is 14 residues long. Germline assignment: CDR1 ENHRY and CDR2 SYGVKD. CDR3 sequence reads: CAISPGTGAYEQYF. The CDR3 bases are TGTGCCATTTCCCCAGGGACAGGGGCCTACGAGCAGTACTTC.

The rearrangement joins TRBV27 to TRBJ2-7; no firm D call. Trimming pared 2 bases from V and 6 bases from J, leaving 17 bases between. Germline loops: CDR1 MNHEY, CDR2 SMNVEV (reference sequence). CDR3 length: 15 residues. The CDR3 loop is CASSLTPLYTCEQYF. The CDR3 bases are TGTGCCAGCAGTTTAACACCACTATACACCTGCGAGCAGTACTTC.

The chain carries TRBV7-6 and TRBJ1-3, with TRBD1 identical over 7 bases. Germline CDR1 SGHVS, CDR2 FNYEAQ. Germline trimming cut 1 base from V and 0 bases from J; bases unmatched to any gene: 0. CDR3 size: 15 residues. The CDR3 sequence: CASSLGQGSGNTIYF. As DNA, the CDR3 is TGTGCCAGCAGCTTAGGACAGGGCTCTGGAAACACCATATATTTT.

This clonotype came up once. This sequence joins TRBV29-1 and TRBJ2-7; D tentatively reads TRBD1 or TRBD2 (6 bases each). Trimming stripped 0 bases from V and 5 bases from J, with 11 bases between. There are 13 residues in the CDR3. Germline loops: CDR1 SQVTM, CDR2 ANQGSEA. The CDR3 is CSVEEGGTHEQYF. The CDR3 DNA reads TGCAGCGTTGAAGAAGGGGGGACCCACGAGCAGTACTTC.

This clonotype has only a few counts. This chain joins TRBV6-5 and TRBJ1-6, with a tentative D call TRBD1 (5 bases). The CDR3 covers 14 residues. Germline loops: CDR1 MNHEY, CDR2 SVGAGI. Trimming pared 8 bases from V and 4 bases from J, leaving 12 bases between. The CDR3 here is CASCAGTYNSPLHF. The CDR3 nucleotides are TGTGCCAGCTGTGCTGGGACTTATAATTCACCCCTCCACTTT.

V is TRBV27 and J is TRBJ1-1; D gene uncertain. The germline V gene has CDR1 MNHEY and CDR2 SMNVEV (reference sequence). With 4 bases removed from V and 1 base from J, the gap between germline ends came to 10 bases. This CDR3 is built from 14 residues. CDR3 protein: CASSSRGPNTEAFF. CDR3 sequence (DNA): TGTGCCAGCAGTTCGAGAGGGCCGAACACTGAAGCTTTCTTT.

This clonotype qualifies as medium-sized. This chain links TRBV5-4 with TRBJ2-5; TRBD2 agrees at 9 bases. Trimming cost V 0 bases and J 5 bases; bases outside gene matches: 8. Germline assignment: CDR1 SGHNT and CDR2 YYREEE (reference sequence). The CDR3 sequence is 16 residues long. DNA of the CDR3: TGTGCCAGCAGCTTGGCCGGGCGGGAGGGCCTGGAGACCCAGTACTTC. Its protein is CASSLAGREGLETQYF. The full variable domain, its missing parts supplied by reference TRBV5-4 and TRBJ2-5, is ETGVTQSPTHLIKTRGQQVTLRCSSQSGHNTVSWYQQALGQGPQFIFQYYREEENGRGNFPPRFSGLQFPNYSSELNVNALELDDSALYLCASSLAGREGLETQYFGPGTRLLVL.

Relative to its sample, this clonotype is medium-sized (0.01 to 0.1%). The V gene is TRBV27, the J gene TRBJ1-6; 10 bases line up with TRBD1. The CDR3 length is 20 residues. Germline V gene lookup returns CDR1 MNHEY and CDR2 SMNVEV (reference sequence). Losses at the gene ends were 5 bases for V and 8 bases for J; bases not matched to a gene: 21. The CDR3 loop is CASSPPVETGGGIGYSPLHF. CDR3 bases: TGTGCCAGCAGTCCCCCCGTGGAGACAGGGGGCGGAATTGGCTATTCACCCCTCCACTTT.

This clonotype is categorized as medium-sized (0.01 to 0.1%). The chain couples TRBV19 to TRBJ2-3, with TRBD1 matching over 7 bases. The CDR3 spans 12 residues. Germline V gene sequence: CDR1 LNHDA, CDR2 SQIVND (reference sequence). Losses at the gene ends were 7 bases for V and 5 bases for J; bases not matched to a gene: 3. The CDR3 sequence is CASKGARDTQYF. DNA of the CDR3: TGTGCCAGTAAGGGGGCTAGAGATACGCAGTATTTT.

This clonotype ranks as medium-sized (0.01 to 0.1%). The rearrangement links TRBV19 to TRBJ2-1; no reliable D call. Trimming removed 5 bases at V and 7 bases at J, with 12 bases between. Germline V gene lookup returns CDR1 LNHDA and CDR2 SQIVND (reference sequence). CDR3 length: 13 residues. The CDR3 sequence is CASSSRAGNEQFF. The CDR3 DNA reads as TGTGCCAGTAGTTCCCGGGCCGGGAATGAGCAGTTCTTC. The whole variable domain, remainder taken from reference TRBV19 and TRBJ2-1, is DGGITQSPKYLFRKEGQNVTLSCEQNLNHDAMYWYRQDPGQGLRLIYYSQIVNDFQKGDIAEGYSVSREKKESFPLTVTSAQKNPTAFYLCASSSRAGNEQFFGPGTRLTVL.

The chain recombines TRBV11-1 with TRBJ2-5; 11 bases fit TRBD2. The CDR3 has 16 amino acids. Germline V gives CDR1 SGHAT, CDR2 FQDESV (reference sequence). The ends lost 2 bases at V and 1 base at J; junction bases unmatched: 3. The CDR3 region has the DNA TGTGCCAGCAGCTTATTGGGACTAGCGGTCCAAGAGACCCAGTACTTC. It specifies CASSLLGLAVQETQYF.

This clonotype qualifies as medium-sized. This rearrangement joins TRBV30 to TRBJ2-5; D possibly uses TRBD1 or TRBD2 (5 bases each). The V gene's germline CDR1 is GTSNPN and CDR2 SVGIG (reference sequence). Trimming pared 3 bases from V and 4 bases from J, leaving 18 bases between. The CDR3 runs to 15 residues. The CDR3 DNA sequence: TGTGCCTGGAGCGCCGATCAGGGACCTCTAGAGACCCAGTACTTC. Protein sequence: CAWSADQGPLETQYF.

This clonotype was picked up a small number of times. The CDR3 here is CASSPQGQSSGNTIYF. As DNA, the CDR3 is TGTGCCAGCTCACCCCAAGGACAGAGCTCTGGAAACACCATATATTTT. The chain links TRBV18 to TRBJ1-3, with TRBD1 as a possible D gene (6 bases). This CDR3 region has 16 residues. The ends were cut back, 3 bases at V and 0 bases at J, with 12 bases in the middle. Germline V gene data show CDR1 as KGHSH and CDR2 as LQKENI. The full variable domain, rest sourced from reference TRBV18 and TRBJ1-3, is NAGVMQNPRHLVRRRGQEARLRCSPMKGHSHVYWYRQLPEEGLKFMVYLQKENIIDESGMPKERFSAEFPKEGPSILRIQQVVRGDSAAYFCASSPQGQSSGNTIYFGEGSWLTVV.

This clonotype is medium-sized in the sample. V and J are TRBV19 and TRBJ2-1; D possibly corresponds to TRBD2 (6 bases). The CDR3 totals 13 residues. In germline, CDR1 is LNHDA, CDR2 SQIVND (reference sequence). The V and J ends lost 0 bases and 7 bases respectively, with 7 bases between them. CDR3 DNA sequence: TGTGCCAGTAGTATAGAACGGGGGAATGAGCAGTTCTTC. Translated, it gives CASSIERGNEQFF.

This clonotype has at least ten counts. The DNA for the CDR3 is TGTGCCACACAGACAGGCAGCACAGATACGCAGTATTTT. This gives the protein CATQTGSTDTQYF. The chain recombines TRBV10-3 with TRBJ2-3, with a weak D call TRBD1 (6 bases). The ends were cut back, 10 bases at V and 0 bases at J, with 11 bases in the middle. The CDR3 runs 13 residues. The germline V gene has CDR1 ENHRY and CDR2 SYGVKD.

This clonotype is classed as medium-sized. The V gene is TRBV6-1, the J gene TRBJ1-4; no reliable D call. The CDR3 length is 12 residues. The V gene lost 0 bases and the J gene lost 12 bases, with 8 bases spanning the gap. Germline V CDR1 and CDR2: MNHNS, SASEGT. CDR3 coding DNA: TGTGCCAGCAGTGAAGCAGCCCGTGAACTGTTTTTT. As protein: CASSEAARELFF.

By sample fraction, this clonotype is medium-sized (0.01 to 0.1%). The rearrangement joins TRBV19 to TRBJ2-6; weak D call: TRBD2 (5 bases). Germline CDR1 reads LNHDA; CDR2 reads SQIVND (reference sequence). V dropped 5 bases and J dropped 4 bases, with 18 bases sitting between them. CDR3 size: 17 residues. The CDR3 nucleotides read TGTGCCAGTAGTTCTCTTAAGTCAAGGGAGGGGGCCAACGTCCTGACTTTC. Protein product: CASSSLKSREGANVLTF.

This chain uses TRBV19 with TRBJ2-5, with a tentative D call TRBD1 (6 bases). This CDR3 spans 13 amino acids. Per germline, CDR1 LNHDA and CDR2 SQIVND (reference sequence). Trimming shortened V by 9 bases and J by 4 bases, and 15 bases separated the two germline ends. DNA of the CDR3: TGTGCCAGCAGCTCTGGGGGCGTAGAGACCCAGTACTTC. Translation: CASSSGGVETQYF.

Relative to its sample, this clonotype is medium-sized. The V and J genes are TRBV19 and TRBJ1-2; TRBD1 agrees at 7 bases. CDR3 length: 15 amino acids. The junction had 7 bases not matched to a gene; V was cut back by 5 bases and J by 1 base. Germline-derived CDR1 and CDR2 are LNHDA and SQIVND (reference sequence). CDR3 in amino acids: CASSARDSSNYGYTF. The CDR3 DNA follows: TGTGCCAGTAGTGCCCGGGACAGTAGTAACTATGGCTACACCTTC.

This clonotype has just a few counts. V and J are TRBV14 and TRBJ2-2, with 7 bases that match TRBD2. This CDR3 contains 16 residues. J lost 5 bases, V lost 6 bases, and 12 bases had no gene match. In germline, CDR1 is SGHDN, CDR2 FVKESK. The CDR3 loop is CASSTGLRRWTGELFF. The CDR3 nucleotides read TGTGCCAGCAGTACGGGACTACGGAGGTGGACCGGGGAGCTGTTTTTT.

The genes are TRBV13 and TRBJ2-5; 7 positions agree with TRBD2. Germline CDR1 is PRHDT and CDR2 is FYEKMQ (reference sequence). The CDR3 runs to 14 residues. V was clipped by 5 bases and J by 2 bases; unmatched bases: 5. The CDR3 region has the DNA TGTGCCAGCAGCCTCAGGACTAGACAAGAGACCCAGTACTTC. Protein sequence: CASSLRTRQETQYF.